The 3 T cell receptor beta chains given below trace back to one sample, sequenced in a study of cytomegalovirus exposure and HLA in healthy donors. The PCR ran on 60 Vbeta and 13 Jbeta primers. Here immunoSEQ multiplex PCR was the method, and the copy in TCRdb shows in-frame clones only, minus some. The data show some 100,000 clones, with 70% to 85% seen just once and roughly 11% held by the top ten. Material: PBMCs. These receptors all come from a woman aged 50 to 60 in good health and CMV-seropositive.

This sequence joins TRBV4-2 and TRBJ1-1; D not certain. The ends were cut back, 4 bases at V and 2 bases at J, with 20 bases in the middle. CDR3 length equals 17 residues. CDR1 and CDR2 (germline): LGHNA, YNFKEQ. CDR3 in DNA: TGTGCCAGCAGCCCCCAAAACCAAGGAGGCCCCAACACTGAAGCTTTCTTT. It specifies CASSPQNQGGPNTEAFF.

The chain has TRBV4-3 and TRBJ1-1; a possible D gene is TRBD1 (5 bases). V gave up 0 bases and J gave up 6 bases, with 14 bases separating them. CDR3 size: 15 residues. Germline V gene lookup returns CDR1 LGHNA and CDR2 YSLEER. DNA of the CDR3: TGCGCCAGCAGCCAAGATGGCGGGACCCTTTCTGAAGCTTTCTTT. Residues: CASSQDGGTLSEAFF.

This chain uses TRBV11-2 with TRBJ2-3; 8 bases align to TRBD2. Germline V CDR1 and CDR2: SGHAT, FQNNGV. The CDR3 length is 15 residues. J lost 6 bases, V lost 3 bases, and 8 bases had no gene match. The CDR3 loop reads CASSFPAGVTDTQYF. The DNA of the CDR3 is TGTGCCAGCAGCTTCCCAGCGGGAGTAACTGATACGCAGTATTTT.